A single sample gave rise to the 15 T cell receptor beta chains below, sequenced in a study of T cell responses to AZD1222 COVID-19 vaccine. Method: immunoSEQ multiplex PCR; TCRdb's copy keeps in-frame clones and lacks some. The repertoire holds 150,000 or so clones, with more than 90% as singletons. This sample comprised peripheral blood, obtained on day 0 of AZD1222 vaccination. The source is an adult in good health.

The J gene is TRBJ2-1, the V gene TRBV12-3 or TRBV12-4; 8 positions match TRBD2. The CDR3 runs to 13 residues. J gave up 10 bases and V 0 bases, and 2 bases lay outside the gene matches. The CDR3 is CASSLATSVEQFF. The DNA for the CDR3 is TGTGCCAGCAGTTTAGCGACTAGCGTGGAGCAGTTCTTC.

Turning to this clone: An end of the junction does not agree with germline; a read error may underlie this. The rearrangement joins TRBV27 to TRBJ2-1; 7 nucleotides match TRBD2. The CDR3 contains 15 residues. The V gene's germline CDR1 is MNHEY and CDR2 SMNVEV (reference sequence). CDR3: CASSSYLAGAIVRLF. The CDR3 nucleotides are TGTGCCAGCAGCTCGTACTTGGCGGGAGCCATAGTCAGGCTCTTC.

This clone has just one count. The J gene is TRBJ1-2, the V gene TRBV2, with 8 bases lining up with TRBD1. Germline CDR1 reads SNHLY; CDR2 reads FYNNEI. There are 14 residues in the CDR3. V shed 2 bases, J shed 3 bases, and the junction held 2 bases outside the gene matches. CDR3 in DNA: TGTGCCAGCAGTGAACGGGACAGGCACTATGGCTACACCTTC. Encoded protein: CASSERDRHYGYTF.

This chain connects TRBV6-5 to TRBJ2-7; no definite D call. V was shortened by 4 bases and J by 5 bases, with 12 bases between the two germline ends. The length of the CDR3 is 13 residues. The germline V gene has CDR1 MNHEY and CDR2 SVGAGI. CDR3 residues: CASSSTGINEQYF. The CDR3, as DNA: TGTGCCAGCAGTTCTACCGGCATTAACGAGCAGTACTTC.

The J gene is TRBJ2-5, the V gene TRBV11-3; D is unclear. V was cut by 3 bases and J by 2 bases, with 7 bases left in between. Germline CDR1 is SGHNT and CDR2 is YENEEA. The CDR3 runs 13 residues. The CDR3 spells CASSLNQQETQYF. CDR3 nucleotide sequence: TGTGCCAGCAGCTTGAACCAACAAGAGACCCAGTACTTC.

This chain uses TRBV29-1 with TRBJ2-2, with a possible D match to TRBD2 (5 bases). Germline V gene data show CDR1 as SQVTM and CDR2 as ANQGSEA. CDR3 length equals 14 residues. V lost 4 bases to trimming and J lost 5 bases, with 14 bases between them. This CDR3 is CSVVSGKLTGELFF. The CDR3 coding sequence is TGCAGCGTTGTCTCGGGGAAGCTAACCGGGGAGCTGTTTTTT.

The V gene is TRBV7-2, the J gene TRBJ1-4; maybe TRBD1 (5 bases). CDR1 SGHTA and CDR2 FQGNSA come from the germline V gene. The CDR3 covers 15 residues. V was clipped by 1 base and J by 8 bases, with 14 bases between them. As DNA, the CDR3 is TGTGCCAGCAGCTTAGGGGCCGGGGGAGGCGAAAAACTGTTTTTT. This translates into CASSLGAGGGEKLFF.

This rearrangement joins TRBV28 to TRBJ2-3; the match to TRBD2 covers 7 bases. The germline CDR1 and CDR2 sequences are MDHEN and SYDVKM. CDR3 length: 18 amino acids. V was pared by 2 bases and J by 2 bases, with 13 bases of the junction left unmatched. CDR3: CASSLRLAGGGVTDTQYF. CDR3 coding DNA: TGTGCCAGCAGTTTAAGACTAGCAGGAGGAGGGGTCACAGATACGCAGTATTTT. The complete variable domain, with remaining parts taken from reference TRBV28 and TRBJ2-3, reads DVKVTQSSRYLVKRTGEKVFLECVQDMDHENMFWYRQDPGLGLRLIYFSYDVKMKEKGDIPEGYSVSREKKERFSLILESASTNQTSMYLCASSLRLAGGGVTDTQYFGPGTRLTVL.

The rearrangement uses TRBV11-2 and TRBJ2-3; tentative D call: TRBD2 (6 bases). There are 17 residues in the CDR3. With 2 bases removed from V and 2 bases from J, the gap between germline ends came to 17 bases. CDR1 and CDR2 from the germline V gene are SGHAT and FQNNGV. The CDR3 DNA reads TGTGCCAGCAGCTTATGGGCTAGCGAGGCCGACACAGATACGCAGTATTTT. It specifies CASSLWASEADTDTQYF.

The chain links TRBV19 to TRBJ2-7; 10 nucleotides align to TRBD2. With 5 bases clipped from V and 4 bases from J, the junction kept 8 bases outside the gene matches. The CDR3 runs 15 residues. Germline V gene sequence: CDR1 LNHDA, CDR2 SQIVND (reference sequence). Written as DNA, the CDR3 is TGTGCCAGTAGTCCCCCGCTAGCGGGAGTGTACGAGCAGTACTTC. Translation gives CASSPPLAGVYEQYF.

This chain joins TRBV18 and TRBJ1-1; D uncertain. With 5 bases removed from V and 4 bases from J, the gap between germline ends came to 11 bases. This CDR3 contains 13 residues. From germline, CDR1 is KGHSH and CDR2 LQKENI. CDR3 in amino acids: CASSSESTTEAFF. In DNA form, the CDR3 reads TGTGCCAGCTCATCGGAATCCACCACTGAAGCTTTCTTT.

The chain couples TRBV19 to TRBJ2-2; D remains unclear. V shed 2 bases and J shed 2 bases, with 9 bases lying between them. Germline CDR1 and CDR2: LNHDA and SQIVND (reference sequence). The CDR3 loop spans 15 amino acids. In nucleotides, the CDR3 is TGTGCCAGTAGTATAAACAGAGTTAACACCGGGGAGCTGTTTTTT. Translated, it gives CASSINRVNTGELFF.

The chain joins TRBV19 to TRBJ2-5; 9 nucleotides agree with TRBD1. Germline CDR1 LNHDA, CDR2 SQIVND (reference sequence). CDR3 length: 15 amino acids. V shed 6 bases and J 3 bases; nucleotides not matched to a gene: 8. The CDR3 sequence is CASRPTDRGEETQYF. DNA of the CDR3: TGTGCCAGTAGACCAACGGACAGGGGCGAAGAGACCCAGTACTTC.

The chain uses TRBV15 and TRBJ2-7; tentative D call: TRBD2 (6 bases). Looked up from germline, CDR1 is LNHNV and CDR2 is YYDKDF (reference sequence). Trimming removed 1 base from V and 4 bases from J, with 11 bases in between. The CDR3 spans 14 residues. CDR3 in amino acids: CATSRGRGVYEQYF. In DNA, the CDR3 is TGTGCCACCAGCAGAGGGCGGGGCGTTTACGAGCAGTACTTC.

This clone showed up just once. V is TRBV24-1 and J is TRBJ2-3; 12 bases are a match to TRBD2. CDR3 length: 21 residues. Trimming at V came to 4 bases and at J to 0 bases, leaving 16 bases not matched to a gene. Germline assignment: CDR1 KGHDR and CDR2 SFDVKD. DNA for the CDR3: TGTGCCACCAGTGACCGGACTAGCGGGGAGAGGGGGTATAGTAGCACAGATACGCAGTATTTT. Protein: CATSDRTSGERGYSSTDTQYF.